The present TCR beta chain was sequenced within a study of T cells in Graves' hyperthyroidism and ophthalmopathy. About the study: Peripheral blood draws took place at initial diagnosis, ahead of any treatment.

The table lists this clonotype with a few counts. From RNA transcripts, TCR beta CDR3 regions were amplified. The HTBI set primed first-round TCR CDR3 RT-PCR. TCRdb re-derived calls from the multiplex PCR reads in MiXCR, one entry per CDR3 protein. This table has around 520,000 distinct CDR3 sequences, around a quarter appearing once. Germline CDR1 reads WNHNN; CDR2 reads SYGVQD (reference sequence). With V trimmed by 6 bases and J by 4 bases, 17 bases remained unmatched. CDR3 length equals 18 residues. Sequencing used blood. The chain combines TRBV10-1 with TRBJ1-1, with 10 bases fitting TRBD1. The sequence derives from a woman in her twenties or thirties with Graves' ophthalmopathy. CDR3 residues: CASRDRMDRGYRGTEAFF. In DNA form, the CDR3 reads TGCGCCAGCAGGGATAGGATGGACAGGGGGTATCGGGGCACTGAAGCTTTCTTT.